Presented here are 2 T cell receptor beta chains from one specimen sequenced in a study of cytomegalovirus exposure and HLA in healthy donors. The PCR contained 60 Vbeta and 13 Jbeta primers. The repertoire was sequenced with immunoSEQ multiplex PCR; TCRdb's copy has only in-frame clones and lacks some. The sample yields over 250,000 clones, roughly 89% seen once. The source material was PBMCs. Source of these receptors: a middle-aged man in good health and CMV-seropositive.

The rearrangement joins TRBV6-1 to TRBJ2-6; 10 positions agree with TRBD1. V lost 11 bases to trimming and J lost 3 bases; unmatched junction nucleotides: 7. This CDR3 has 15 residues. Germline CDR1 reads MNHNS; CDR2 reads SASEGT. Here the CDR3 reads CALRTGGSGANVLTF. The CDR3 DNA sequence: TGTGCCCTACGGACAGGGGGAAGTGGGGCCAACGTCCTGACTTTC.

This chain connects TRBV5-1 to TRBJ1-2; tentative D call: TRBD1 (6 bases). The CDR3 runs to 14 residues. V shed 3 bases and J shed 3 bases, with 12 bases lying between them. CDR1 and CDR2 from the germline V gene are SGHRS and YFSETQ. The CDR3 region has the DNA TGCGCCAGCAGCTCCGGGGGGGGCTACTATGGCTACACCTTC. It is translated as CASSSGGGYYGYTF.